Shown below are 6 T cell receptor beta chains from a single sample sequenced in a study of T cells in Graves' hyperthyroidism and ophthalmopathy. From RNA transcripts, TCR beta CDR3 regions were amplified. When the TCR CDR3 underwent first-round RT-PCR, the HTBI primer set was used. TCRdb reprocessed the multiplex PCR reads with MiXCR, giving one entry per CDR3 protein. The sample includes fewer than 400,000 distinct CDR3 sequences, around an eighth of them seen just once. Material for sequencing was blood. Receptors were obtained from a man aged 50 or older with Graves' ophthalmopathy.

This clonotype was found many times. The chain is built from TRBV15 and TRBJ1-1, with no clear D. The germline V and J ends were trimmed by 0 bases and 7 bases, with 9 bases remaining between them. The V gene's germline CDR1 is LNHNV and CDR2 YYDKDF (reference sequence). The CDR3 is 13 amino acids. The CDR3 loop is CATSRDEGNEAFF. In DNA, the CDR3 is TGTGCCACCAGCAGAGATGAGGGCAATGAAGCTTTCTTT.

This clonotype was seen once. This chain connects TRBV18 to TRBJ2-1; D perhaps matches TRBD1 (6 bases). Between the trimmed V and J ends, which lost 2 bases and 9 bases, there was a span of 8 bases. The CDR3 is made up of 12 amino acids. The germline CDR1 and CDR2 sequences are KGHSH and LQKENI. DNA of the CDR3: TGTGCCAGCTCACCAGGGGGCTTTGAGCAGTTCTTC. It yields the protein CASSPGGFEQFF.

This clonotype was observed a single time. J is TRBJ1-3 and V is TRBV18, with D unresolved. V shed 2 bases and J shed 6 bases, with 17 bases lying between them. Germline-derived CDR1 and CDR2 are KGHSH and LQKENI. CDR3 length: 16 residues. The CDR3 region is CASSPAVTPGKNTIYF. The CDR3 nucleotides read TGTGCCAGCTCACCAGCCGTGACACCGGGAAAAAACACCATATATTTT.

Only a few counts were recorded for this clonotype. The chain joins TRBV29-1 to TRBJ1-2; D is unclear. Deletions cut 5 bases from V and 8 bases from J, with 24 bases between. The CDR3 is 15 residues long. CDR1 SQVTM and CDR2 ANQGSEA come from the germline V gene. In DNA form, the CDR3 reads TGCAGCGTTTCGGGATCACAAATAAGAAGAGGGGGCTACACCTTC. Translating it yields CSVSGSQIRRGGYTF.

This clonotype came up many times. The V gene is TRBV29-1, the J gene TRBJ1-5, with D tentatively TRBD1 (6 bases). V gave up 4 bases and J gave up 7 bases, with 11 bases separating them. The CDR3 loop spans 12 amino acids. The germline CDR1 and CDR2 sequences are SQVTM and ANQGSEA. In DNA form, the CDR3 reads TGCAGCGTTGGACAGGCGAACCAGCCCCAGCATTTT. Amino acids: CSVGQANQPQHF.

This clonotype was recorded a few times. The chain recombines TRBV13 with TRBJ2-7; 14 bases align to TRBD2. This CDR3 is 17 amino acids long. Germline V gene lookup returns CDR1 PRHDT and CDR2 FYEKMQ (reference sequence). V shed 5 bases and J 4 bases; nucleotides not matched to a gene: 10. This CDR3 reads CASSDRPGLAGDYEQYF. The CDR3 region has the DNA TGTGCCAGCAGCGATCGCCCGGGACTAGCGGGGGATTACGAGCAGTACTTC.